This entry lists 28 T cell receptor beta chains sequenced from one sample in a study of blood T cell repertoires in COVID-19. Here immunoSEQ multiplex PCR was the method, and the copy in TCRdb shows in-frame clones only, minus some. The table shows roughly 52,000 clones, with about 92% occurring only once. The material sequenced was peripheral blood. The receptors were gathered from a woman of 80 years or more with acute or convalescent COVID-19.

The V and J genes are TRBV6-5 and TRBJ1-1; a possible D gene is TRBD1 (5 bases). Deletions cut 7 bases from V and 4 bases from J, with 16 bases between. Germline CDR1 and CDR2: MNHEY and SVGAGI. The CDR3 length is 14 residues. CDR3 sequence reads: CASTPGPGSTEAFF. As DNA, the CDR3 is TGTGCCAGCACTCCCGGGCCAGGGTCCACTGAAGCTTTCTTT.

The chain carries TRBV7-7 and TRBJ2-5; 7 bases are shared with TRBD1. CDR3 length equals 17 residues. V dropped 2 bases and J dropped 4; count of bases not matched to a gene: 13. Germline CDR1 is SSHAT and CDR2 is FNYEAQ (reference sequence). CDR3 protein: CASSLSLNRGKRETQYF. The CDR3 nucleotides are TGTGCCAGCAGCTTATCTCTTAACAGGGGAAAAAGAGAGACCCAGTACTTC.

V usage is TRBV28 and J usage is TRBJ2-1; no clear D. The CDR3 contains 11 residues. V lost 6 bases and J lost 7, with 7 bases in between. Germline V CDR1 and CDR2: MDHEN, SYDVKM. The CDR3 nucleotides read TGTGCCAGCAGCCCTCGGAATGAGCAGTTCTTC. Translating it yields CASSPRNEQFF.

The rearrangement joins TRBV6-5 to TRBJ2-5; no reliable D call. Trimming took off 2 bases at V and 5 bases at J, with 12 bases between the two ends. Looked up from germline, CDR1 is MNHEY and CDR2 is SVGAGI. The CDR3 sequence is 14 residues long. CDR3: CASSYKAMVETQYF. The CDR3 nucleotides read TGTGCCAGCAGTTACAAAGCAATGGTGGAGACCCAGTACTTC.

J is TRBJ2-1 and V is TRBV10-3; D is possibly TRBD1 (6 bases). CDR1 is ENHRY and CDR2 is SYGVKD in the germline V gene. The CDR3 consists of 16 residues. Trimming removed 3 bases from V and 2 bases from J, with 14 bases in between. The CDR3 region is CAISDPGQKTYNEQFF. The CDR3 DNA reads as TGTGCCATCAGTGATCCGGGACAAAAAACCTACAATGAGCAGTTCTTC.

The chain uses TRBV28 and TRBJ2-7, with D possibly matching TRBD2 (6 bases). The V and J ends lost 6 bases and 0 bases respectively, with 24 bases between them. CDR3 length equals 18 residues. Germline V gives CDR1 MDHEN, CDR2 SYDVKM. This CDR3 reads CASSRDRWGGERSYEQYV. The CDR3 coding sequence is TGTGCCAGCAGCAGGGACCGTTGGGGCGGGGAACGCTCCTACGAGCAGTACGTC.

The CDR3 coding sequence is TGTGCCAGCAGCTTGGGGACAGGGATGGGCAATCAGCCCCAGCATTTT. Its protein product is CASSLGTGMGNQPQHF. This chain uses TRBV5-6 with TRBJ1-5; 8 positions agree with TRBD1. V shed 0 bases and J 2 bases; nucleotides not matched to a gene: 4. This CDR3 contains 16 residues. CDR1 SGHDT and CDR2 YYEEEE come from the germline V gene.

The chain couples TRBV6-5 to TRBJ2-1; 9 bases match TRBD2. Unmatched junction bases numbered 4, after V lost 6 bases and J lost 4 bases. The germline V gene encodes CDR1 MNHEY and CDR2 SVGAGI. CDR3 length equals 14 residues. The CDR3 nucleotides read TGTGCCAGCAGACAAGCGGGGGGATACAATGAGCAGTTCTTC. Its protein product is CASRQAGGYNEQFF.

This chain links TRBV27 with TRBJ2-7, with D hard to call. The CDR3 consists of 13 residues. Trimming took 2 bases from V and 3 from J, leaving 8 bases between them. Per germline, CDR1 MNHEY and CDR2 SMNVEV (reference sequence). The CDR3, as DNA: TGTGCCAGCAGTTTACGAGAATACTACGAGCAGTACTTC. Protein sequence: CASSLREYYEQYF.

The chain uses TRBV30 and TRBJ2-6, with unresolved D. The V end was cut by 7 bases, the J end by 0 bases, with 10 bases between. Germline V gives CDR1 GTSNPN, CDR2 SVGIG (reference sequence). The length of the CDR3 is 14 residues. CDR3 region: CASPQASGANVLTF. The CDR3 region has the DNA TGTGCCTCCCCCCAGGCCTCTGGGGCCAACGTCCTGACTTTC. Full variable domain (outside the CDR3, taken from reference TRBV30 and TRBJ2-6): SQTIHQWPATLVQPVGSPLSLECTVEGTSNPNLYWYRQAAGRGLQLLFYSVGIGQISSEVPQNLSASRPQDRQFILSSKKLLLSDSGFYLCASPQASGANVLTFGAGSRLTVL.

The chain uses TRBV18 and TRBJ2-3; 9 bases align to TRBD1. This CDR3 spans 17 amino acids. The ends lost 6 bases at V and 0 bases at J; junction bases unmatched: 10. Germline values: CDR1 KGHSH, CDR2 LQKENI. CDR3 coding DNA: TGTGCCAGCTCTCAAAACCCGGGACAGGGAAGCACAGATACGCAGTATTTT. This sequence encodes CASSQNPGQGSTDTQYF.

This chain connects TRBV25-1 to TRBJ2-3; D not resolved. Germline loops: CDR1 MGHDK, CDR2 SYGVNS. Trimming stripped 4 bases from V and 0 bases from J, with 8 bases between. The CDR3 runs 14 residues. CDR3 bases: TGTGCCAGCAGTGGGTTAGTAAGCACAGATACGCAGTATTTT. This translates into CASSGLVSTDTQYF.

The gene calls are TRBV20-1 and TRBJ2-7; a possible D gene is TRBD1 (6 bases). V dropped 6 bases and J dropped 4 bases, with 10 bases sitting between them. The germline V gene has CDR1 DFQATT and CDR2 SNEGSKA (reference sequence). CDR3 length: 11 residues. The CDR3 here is CSARTEYEQYF. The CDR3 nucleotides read TGCAGTGCAAGGACAGAATACGAGCAGTACTTC.

This CDR3 reads CASSLGQLALPAFF. Here the CDR3 DNA reads TGTGCCAGCAGTCTCGGACAGTTGGCGCTTCCAGCTTTCTTT. The chain joins TRBV6-2 or TRBV6-3 to TRBJ1-1, with a weak D call TRBD1 (6 bases). The germline V and J ends were trimmed by 5 bases and 10 bases, with 20 bases remaining between them. Germline CDR1 reads MNHEY; CDR2 reads SVGEGT. The CDR3 extends over 14 amino acids.

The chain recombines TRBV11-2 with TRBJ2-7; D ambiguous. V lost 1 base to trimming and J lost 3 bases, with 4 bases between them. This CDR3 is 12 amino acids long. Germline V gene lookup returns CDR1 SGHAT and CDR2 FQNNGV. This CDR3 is CASSLAGYEQYV. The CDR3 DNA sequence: TGTGCCAGCAGCTTAGCGGGCTACGAGCAGTACGTC.

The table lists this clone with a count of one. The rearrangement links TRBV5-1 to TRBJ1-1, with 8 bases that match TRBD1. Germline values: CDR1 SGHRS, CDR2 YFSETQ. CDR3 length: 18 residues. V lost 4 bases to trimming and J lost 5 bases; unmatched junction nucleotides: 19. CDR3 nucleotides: TGCGCCAGCAGCCAAGGTGGCGGGACAGGAGGTTTCGGGACTGAAGCTTTCTTT. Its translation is CASSQGGGTGGFGTEAFF.

CDR3: CASSQETRTARFF. CDR3 nucleotide sequence: TGTGCCAGCAGCCAAGAAACGAGAACTGCGCGGTTCTTC. The chain links TRBV14 to TRBJ2-1; D remains unclear. This CDR3 is built from 13 residues. Germline CDR1 reads SGHDN; CDR2 reads FVKESK. Trimming took 0 bases from V and 15 from J, leaving 15 bases between them.

The CDR3 DNA reads TGTGCCAGCAGTTCAGCAGGGTATGGTGAAGCTTTCTTT. Translated: CASSSAGYGEAFF. The chain joins TRBV6-5 to TRBJ1-1; perhaps TRBD1 as D (5 bases). The V gene lost 4 bases and the J gene lost 7 bases, with 13 bases spanning the gap. CDR3 size: 13 residues. CDR1 is MNHEY, CDR2 SVGAGI, per germline.

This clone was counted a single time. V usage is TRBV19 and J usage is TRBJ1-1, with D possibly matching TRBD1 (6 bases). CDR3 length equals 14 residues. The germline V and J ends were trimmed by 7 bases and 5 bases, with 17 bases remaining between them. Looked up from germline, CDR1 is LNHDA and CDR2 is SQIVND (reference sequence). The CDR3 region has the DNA TGTGCCAGTACCGCGGGGGGGGGCATTACTGAAGCTTTCTTT. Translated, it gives CASTAGGGITEAFF.

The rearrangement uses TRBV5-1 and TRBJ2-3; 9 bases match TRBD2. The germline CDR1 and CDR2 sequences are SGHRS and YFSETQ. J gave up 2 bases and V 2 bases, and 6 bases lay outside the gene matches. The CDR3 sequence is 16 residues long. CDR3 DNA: TGCGCCAGCAGCTTCGCGACTAGCGGACCCACAGATACGCAGTATTTT. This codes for CASSFATSGPTDTQYF.

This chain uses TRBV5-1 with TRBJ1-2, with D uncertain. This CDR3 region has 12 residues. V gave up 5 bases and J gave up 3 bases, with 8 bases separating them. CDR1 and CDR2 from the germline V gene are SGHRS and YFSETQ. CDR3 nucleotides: TGCGCCAGCAGGGTTAGCGACTATGGCTACACCTTC. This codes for CASRVSDYGYTF.

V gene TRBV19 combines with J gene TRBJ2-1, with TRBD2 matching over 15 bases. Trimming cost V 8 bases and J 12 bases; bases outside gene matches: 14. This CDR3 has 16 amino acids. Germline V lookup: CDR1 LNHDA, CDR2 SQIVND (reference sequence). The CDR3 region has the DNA TGTGCCAGTCAGCAAACCGGACTAGCGGGGGGGACAGGGCAGTTCTTC. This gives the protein CASQQTGLAGGTGQFF.

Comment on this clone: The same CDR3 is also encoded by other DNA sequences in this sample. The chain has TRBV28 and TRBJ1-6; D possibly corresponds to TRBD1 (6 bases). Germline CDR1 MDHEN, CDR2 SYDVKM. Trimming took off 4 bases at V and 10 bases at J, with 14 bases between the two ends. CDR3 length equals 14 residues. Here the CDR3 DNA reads TGTGCCAGCAGTTCGATCCAGGGGAACTCACCCCTCCACTTT. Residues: CASSSIQGNSPLHF.

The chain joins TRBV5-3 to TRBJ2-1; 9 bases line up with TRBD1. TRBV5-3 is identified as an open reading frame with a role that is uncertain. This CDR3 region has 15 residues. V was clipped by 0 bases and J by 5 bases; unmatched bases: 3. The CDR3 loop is CARSLGRQGDNEQFF. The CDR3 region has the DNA TGTGCCAGAAGCTTGGGCCGACAGGGGGACAATGAGCAGTTCTTC.

In nucleotides, the CDR3 is TGCGCCAGCAGCCCGAAGGTGCTAGCGGGGGGATCCGGGGAGCTGTTTTTT. This sequence encodes CASSPKVLAGGSGELFF. This rearrangement joins TRBV5-1 to TRBJ2-2; the match to TRBD2 covers 11 bases. Germline-derived CDR1 and CDR2 are SGHRS and YFSETQ. Trimming removed 4 bases from V and 6 bases from J; junction bases left unmatched: 11. This CDR3 is 17 amino acids long.

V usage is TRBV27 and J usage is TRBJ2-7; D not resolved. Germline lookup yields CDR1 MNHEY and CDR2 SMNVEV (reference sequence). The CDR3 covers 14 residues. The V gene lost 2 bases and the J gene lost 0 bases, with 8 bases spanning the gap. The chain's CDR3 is CASSLVLNSYEQYF. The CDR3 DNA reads TGTGCCAGCAGTTTAGTACTCAACTCCTACGAGCAGTACTTC.

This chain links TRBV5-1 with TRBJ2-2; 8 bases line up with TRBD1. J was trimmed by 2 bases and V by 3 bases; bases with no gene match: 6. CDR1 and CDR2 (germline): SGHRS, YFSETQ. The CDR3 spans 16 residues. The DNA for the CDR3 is TGCGCCAGCAGCTGGGGGACAGGACCTAACACCGGGGAGCTGTTTTTT. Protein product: CASSWGTGPNTGELFF.

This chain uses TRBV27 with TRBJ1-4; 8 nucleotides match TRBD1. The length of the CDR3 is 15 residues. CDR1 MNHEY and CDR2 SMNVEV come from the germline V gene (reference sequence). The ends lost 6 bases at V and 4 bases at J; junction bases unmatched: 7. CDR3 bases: TGTGCCAGCAGATTTTCAGGGGGCCTTAATGAAAAACTGTTTTTT. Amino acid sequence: CASRFSGGLNEKLFF. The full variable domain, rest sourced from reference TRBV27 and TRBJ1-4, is EAQVTQNPRYLITVTGKKLTVTCSQNMNHEYMSWYRQDPGLGLRQIYYSMNVEVTDKGDVPEGYKVSRKEKRNFPLILESPSPNQTSLYFCASRFSGGLNEKLFFGSGTQLSVL.